Below, 17 T cell receptor beta chains from the same sample are listed, as sequenced in a study of T cells in Graves' hyperthyroidism and ophthalmopathy. Researchers amplified the TCR beta CDR3 regions from RNA transcripts. HTBI primers were used for first-round RT-PCR of the TCR CDR3. Using its own MiXCR run on the multiplex PCR reads, TCRdb lists one record per CDR3 protein. Altogether 640,000 or so distinct CDR3 sequences are present, approximately 15% being singletons, with the ten largest covering 3.5% to 4.5%. The sequenced sample consisted of blood. Source of these receptors: a woman aged 40 to 50 with Graves' ophthalmopathy.

The rearrangement uses TRBV10-3 and TRBJ2-7, with 9 bases aligning to TRBD2. This CDR3 spans 14 amino acids. V lost 4 bases to trimming and J lost 0 bases; unmatched junction nucleotides: 1. Germline CDR1 ENHRY, CDR2 SYGVKD. CDR3 coding DNA: TGTGCCATCAGTGTTAGCGGGAGCTCCTACGAGCAGTACTTC. This codes for CAISVSGSSYEQYF.

This clonotype was seen many times. This chain uses TRBV28 with TRBJ2-2, with unresolved D. CDR3 length: 12 amino acids. V lost 9 bases to trimming and J lost 1 base, with 6 bases between them. Germline V gives CDR1 MDHEN, CDR2 SYDVKM. CDR3 sequence (DNA): TGTGCCAGTGGGCTGAACACCGGGGAGCTGTTTTTT. The encoded protein is CASGLNTGELFF.

This clonotype was seen a handful of times. The chain couples TRBV28 to TRBJ1-2, with D maybe TRBD1 (6 bases). This CDR3 is built from 12 residues. V was trimmed by 6 bases and J by 8 bases, leaving 13 bases between them. CDR1 MDHEN and CDR2 SYDVKM come from the germline V gene. CDR3 in amino acids: CASSKGVGGYTF. The CDR3, as DNA: TGTGCCAGCAGCAAGGGGGTAGGGGGCTACACCTTC.

The chain recombines TRBV11-1 with TRBJ2-5; 8 bases map to TRBD1. This CDR3 contains 16 residues. With V trimmed by 6 bases and J by 4 bases, 13 bases remained unmatched. Germline V gene data show CDR1 as SGHAT and CDR2 as FQDESV (reference sequence). DNA for the CDR3: TGTGCCAGCAGGGGGGACAGGCGCACCCCAGGAGAGACCCAGTACTTC. It codes for CASRGDRRTPGETQYF.

The sample holds many counts of this clonotype. V gene TRBV6-5 combines with J gene TRBJ1-1, with D perhaps matching TRBD1 (6 bases). CDR3 length equals 14 residues. CDR1 MNHEY and CDR2 SVGAGI come from the germline V gene. V was clipped by 10 bases and J by 1 base, with 16 bases between them. The CDR3 DNA is TGTGCCACAAGAGGGGGAAGGGGGAACACTGAAGCTTTCTTT. Its translation: CATRGGRGNTEAFF.

This clonotype occurred many times. The junction departs from germline at one end; a sequencing error may be responsible. V and J are TRBV28 and TRBJ1-1; 7 bases map to TRBD1. The CDR3 totals 14 residues. CDR1 and CDR2 (germline): MDHEN, SYDVKM. The chain's CDR3 is CASSQPTGNTEAFF. In DNA form, the CDR3 reads TGTGCCAGCAGTCAACCGACAGGGAACACTGAAGCCTTCTTT. Filled out from reference TRBV28 and TRBJ1-1, the complete variable domain reads DVKVTQSSRYLVKRTGEKVFLECVQDMDHENMFWYRQDPGLGLRLIYFSYDVKMKEKGDIPEGYSVSREKKERFSLILESASTNQTSMYLCASSQPTGNTEAFFGQGTRLTVV.

This clonotype was found many times. The CDR3 bases are TGTGCCTGGAGTGTTACCCCGACTGGAGGGCTGTTCTTC. It encodes CAWSVTPTGGLFF. This rearrangement joins TRBV30 to TRBJ2-1; a weak D match, TRBD2 (6 bases). The CDR3 spans 13 residues. With 0 bases removed from V and 15 bases from J, the gap between germline ends came to 18 bases. Germline V gene lookup returns CDR1 GTSNPN and CDR2 SVGIG (reference sequence).

This clonotype was found many times. This chain connects TRBV2 to TRBJ1-5, with 7 bases aligning to TRBD1. The trim removed 6 bases at V and 6 bases at J, leaving 11 bases unmatched. The CDR3 has 15 residues. In germline, CDR1 is SNHLY, CDR2 FYNNEI. The CDR3 coding sequence is TGTGCCAGCAGGGGCGAGACAGGGCGAAGTCAGCCCCAGCATTTT. Protein sequence: CASRGETGRSQPQHF.

This clonotype appeared many times. The rearrangement joins TRBV12-3 or TRBV12-4 to TRBJ2-7; weak D call: TRBD2 (6 bases). V was shortened by 3 bases and J by 2 bases, with 11 bases between the two germline ends. The CDR3 runs to 14 residues. The CDR3 region is CASSFGGPAYEQYF. CDR3 nucleotide sequence: TGTGCCAGCAGTTTCGGGGGTCCGGCCTACGAGCAGTACTTC.

This clonotype was observed many times. The rearrangement uses TRBV28 and TRBJ2-5; 7 positions match TRBD1. This CDR3 region has 17 residues. The V and J ends lost 5 bases and 3 bases, in that order; junction bases with no gene match: 15. Per germline, CDR1 MDHEN and CDR2 SYDVKM. The CDR3 spells CASSPDPTGTAKETQYF. DNA for the CDR3: TGTGCCAGCAGTCCCGATCCGACAGGGACAGCGAAAGAGACCCAGTACTTC. Looking up the rest from reference TRBV28 and TRBJ2-5 gives the full variable domain: DVKVTQSSRYLVKRTGEKVFLECVQDMDHENMFWYRQDPGLGLRLIYFSYDVKMKEKGDIPEGYSVSREKKERFSLILESASTNQTSMYLCASSPDPTGTAKETQYFGPGTRLLVL.

This clonotype was counted a few times. J is TRBJ2-7 and V is TRBV30; 8 nucleotides agree with TRBD1. The CDR3 extends over 13 amino acids. Losses at the gene ends were 3 bases for V and 4 bases for J; bases not matched to a gene: 5. The germline CDR1 and CDR2 sequences are GTSNPN and SVGIG (reference sequence). DNA of the CDR3: TGTGCCTGGAGAGACAGGGGATTGTACGAGCAGTACTTC. Amino acid sequence: CAWRDRGLYEQYF.

This clonotype was counted ten times or more. The V call is TRBV11-1, the J call TRBJ1-1, with D tentatively TRBD1 (6 bases). The length of the CDR3 is 14 residues. V gave up 5 bases and J gave up 0 bases, with 10 bases separating them. Germline loops: CDR1 SGHAT, CDR2 FQDESV (reference sequence). Written as DNA, the CDR3 is TGTGCCAGCAGCCGGACAGACATGAACACTGAAGCTTTCTTT. Translated: CASSRTDMNTEAFF.

The sample holds many counts of this clonotype. The rearrangement uses TRBV7-8 and TRBJ2-5; a possible D gene is TRBD2 (5 bases). The CDR3 loop spans 13 amino acids. The V end was cut by 8 bases, the J end by 5 bases, with 15 bases between. CDR1 SGHVS and CDR2 FQNEAQ come from the germline V gene. The CDR3 DNA is TGTGCCAGCTGGACGGGGAAACGGGAGACCCAGTACTTC. This encodes CASWTGKRETQYF.

This chain uses TRBV12-5 with TRBJ2-2; 7 positions agree with TRBD2. Germline CDR1 LGHNT, CDR2 FRNRAP. Trimming cost V 7 bases and J 5 bases; bases outside gene matches: 19. The CDR3 length is 18 residues. CDR3 sequence (DNA): TGTGCTAGTGCCAGCCCGAGGATGTGGGGAGGGGAAACCGGGGAGCTGTTTTTT. It codes for CASASPRMWGGETGELFF.

This clonotype was detected ten times or more. The chain joins TRBV3-1 to TRBJ2-5, with D uncertain. Trimming left V 0 bases short and J 1 base short, with 9 bases between. CDR1 is LGHDT and CDR2 is YNNKEL in the germline V gene (reference sequence). The CDR3 runs 15 residues. The CDR3 DNA reads as TGTGCCAGCAGCCAAGATCTAGTGCCCCAAGAGACCCAGTACTTC. Amino acid sequence: CASSQDLVPQETQYF.

This clonotype was seen at least ten times. The chain combines TRBV28 with TRBJ2-5, with TRBD2 as a possible D gene (6 bases). Germline CDR1 MDHEN, CDR2 SYDVKM. The V end lost 5 bases, the J end lost 5 bases, and 18 bases lay between the germline ends. CDR3 size: 15 residues. The CDR3 DNA reads TGTGCCAGCAGTAGACGGGACTCTGGCTTGGAGACCCAGTACTTC. Translated, it gives CASSRRDSGLETQYF.

This clonotype turned up a few times. J is TRBJ1-1 and V is TRBV5-1, with 7 bases that match TRBD1. Germline lookup yields CDR1 SGHRS and CDR2 YFSETQ. V was clipped by 4 bases and J by 0 bases; unmatched bases: 3. This CDR3 spans 14 amino acids. CDR3 sequence reads: CASSTRGLNTEAFF. DNA of the CDR3: TGCGCCAGCAGCACCAGGGGGTTGAACACTGAAGCTTTCTTT. Together with reference TRBV5-1 and TRBJ1-1, the CDR3 gives the full variable domain: KAGVTQTPRYLIKTRGQQVTLSCSPISGHRSVSWYQQTPGQGLQFLFEYFSETQRNKGNFPGRFSGRQFSNSRSEMNVSTLELGDSALYLCASSTRGLNTEAFFGQGTRLTVV.